This T cell receptor beta chain derives from a study of T cell responses to AZD1222 COVID-19 vaccine. The assay was immunoSEQ multiplex PCR, and TCRdb's table has in-frame clones only and misses some. The table records about 100,000 clones, approximately 90% of them present only once. Turning to this clone: Its antigen is unidentified.

Study-wide results and caveats: The donor group comprised mostly white British people and more females; the analysis possibly underestimated clonal diversity.

Sample: peripheral blood, taken on day 0 of AZD1222 vaccination. The TCR originated in an adult in good health.

The CDR3 protein is CASSTRQDSPLHF. The CDR3 DNA is TGTGCCAGTAGTACCCGACAGGATTCACCCCTCCACTTT. This chain connects TRBV19 to TRBJ1-6; weak D call: TRBD1 (6 bases). Per the germline V gene, CDR1 is LNHDA and CDR2 is SQIVND (reference sequence). The V end was cut by 4 bases, the J end by 8 bases, with 9 bases between. This CDR3 has 13 amino acids.